The rows below give T cell receptor beta chains drawn from one sample of a study of T cells after yellow fever vaccination. From the 5' RACE reads, TCRdb called clonotypes with MiXCR, one entry per CDR3 protein. The sample consists of some 390,000 distinct CDR3 sequences, over 5% of them appearing once. Source: PBMCs, taken 5 days after the yellow fever booster vaccination. These receptors were obtained from a man younger than 40 who received the YFV17D yellow fever vaccine. CDR3s include the opening cysteine and the closing phenylalanine or tryptophan. D genes are given only for firm matches. Some rows have no size entry. The others give once, few or many, or a class for an expanded clone.

>-|TRBV20-1|TRBJ2-5|many
TGCAGTGCTAGAGAGCGTAGGGGTCTGGAGACCCAGTACTTC
CSARERRGLETQYF
>-|TRBV27|TRBJ1-2|-
TGTGCCAGCAGTTTAATCCCAGAAGGGGGCTACACCTTC
CASSLIPEGGYTF
>TRBD2|TRBV12-3/TRBV12-4|TRBJ2-1|many
TGTGCCAGCATATGGGGCGGGAGGGTTGATGAGCAGTTCTTC
CASIWGGRVDEQFF
>TRBD1|TRBV7-2|TRBJ1-4|-
TGTGCCAGCAGCTTAGTAGGGACAGCCTTCAATGAAAAACTGTTTTTT
CASSLVGTAFNEKLFF
>-|TRBV30|TRBJ2-3|many
TGTGCCCTCACCCTAGTACGCACAGATACGCAGTATTTT
CALTLVRTDTQYF
>TRBD1|TRBV4-1|TRBJ1-5|-
TGCGCCAGCAGCCAGGGACAGGGATACGGGCCCCAGCATTTT
CASSQGQGYGPQHF
>-|TRBV7-2|TRBJ2-1|many
TGTGCCAGCAGCTTAGCGCTTAGAAATGAGCAGTTCTTC
CASSLALRNEQFF
>-|TRBV20-1|TRBJ1-4|few
TGCAGTGTAACCGGGAGCTTGGGAGCTAATGAAAAACTGTTTTTT
CSVTGSLGANEKLFF
>-|TRBV3-1|TRBJ1-1|few
TGTGCCAGCAGCCAAGTGTACAGGGTTTTGAACACTGAAGCTTTCTTT
CASSQVYRVLNTEAFF
>-|TRBV2|TRBJ2-1|-
TGTGCCAGCAGTCCCCCTTCCCCACACCACAATGAGCAGTTCTTC
CASSPPSPHHNEQFF
>-|TRBV19|TRBJ2-2|-
TGTGCCACCTCTAAGGAAGGGGGATATGGAACCGGGGAGCTGTTTTTT
CATSKEGGYGTGELFF
>TRBD1|TRBV6-5|TRBJ1-2|few
TGTGCCAGCAGTTACTCCCCCGGGACAGGGGGCTACAACTATGGCTACACCTTC
CASSYSPGTGGYNYGYTF
>-|TRBV7-2|TRBJ2-4|many
TGTGCCAGCAGCTTAGCTCGGGACCCTTCAGGGAGCATTCAGTACTTC
CASSLARDPSGSIQYF
>-|TRBV7-9|TRBJ2-5|-
TGTGCCAGCAGCCCAGGCACAGAATGGACCGAGACCCAGTACTTC
CASSPGTEWTETQYF
>TRBD1|TRBV2|TRBJ2-7|-
TGTGCCAGTGACATGGGACAGGGGATCTACGAGCAGTACTTC
CASDMGQGIYEQYF
>-|TRBV20-1|TRBJ2-3|-
TGCAGTGCGGAACTAGCTATGTCTAGCACAGATACGCAGTATTTT
CSAELAMSSTDTQYF
>TRBD2|TRBV7-9|TRBJ2-7|many
TGTGCCAGCAGCCCCCCCGGGAGGATCGACGAGCAGTACTTC
CASSPPGRIDEQYF
>TRBD2|TRBV5-1|TRBJ2-1|few
TGCGCCAGCAGCTTGGCCTTTAGAGCTAGCGGACAATACAATGAGCAGTTCTTC
CASSLAFRASGQYNEQFF
>TRBD2|TRBV20-1|TRBJ2-1|few
TGCAGTGCCACAGCGGGGGCCTATGAGCAGTTCTTC
CSATAGAYEQFF
>-|TRBV5-1|TRBJ2-1|few
TGCGCCAGCAGCTACAGGGAAAGCTCCTACAATGAGCAGTTCTTC
CASSYRESSYNEQFF
>-|TRBV12-5|TRBJ2-1|many
TGTGCTAGTGCCTTACAGGAGGGGGGAGCGGAGGGGCAGTTCTTC
CASALQEGGAEGQFF
>-|TRBV27|TRBJ1-1|-
TGTGCCAGCAGTTGGGGAATGAACACTGAAGCTTTCTTT
CASSWGMNTEAFF
>-|TRBV20-1|TRBJ2-3|many
TGCAGTGCTAGAGATGGGGGACGCGTGGGGACTTATTCTATAGATACGCAGTATTTT
CSARDGGRVGTYSIDTQYF
>TRBD2|TRBV12-3/TRBV12-4|TRBJ2-5|-
TGTGCCAGCAGTTCCCTCTTACTAGCGGGAGAGACCCAGTACTTC
CASSSLLLAGETQYF
>TRBD1|TRBV3-1|TRBJ2-3|-
TGTGCCAGCAGCTCGTGGGGCGGGACAGGCGCAGATACGCAGTATTTT
CASSSWGGTGADTQYF
>-|TRBV28|TRBJ2-5|few
TGTGCCAGCAGTTTATACCCAGCGGGAGAGACCCAGTACTTC
CASSLYPAGETQYF
>TRBD2|TRBV27|TRBJ2-1|many
TGTGCCAGCAGTTCACCGGGACTAGCGGGAGAGGGTGAGCAGTTCTTC
CASSSPGLAGEGEQFF
>-|TRBV20-1|TRBJ1-6|-
TGCAGTGCTACTGCTGGAGCGAATTCACCCCTCCACTTT
CSATAGANSPLHF
>TRBD1|TRBV27|TRBJ2-7|few
TGTGCCAGCAGTTTCAAGGACAGGGGCTACGAGCAGTACTTC
CASSFKDRGYEQYF
>-|TRBV3-1|TRBJ2-2|few
TGTGCCAGCAGCCAGGTCCCGGCGTCTGGCGGGGAGCTGTTTTTT
CASSQVPASGGELFF